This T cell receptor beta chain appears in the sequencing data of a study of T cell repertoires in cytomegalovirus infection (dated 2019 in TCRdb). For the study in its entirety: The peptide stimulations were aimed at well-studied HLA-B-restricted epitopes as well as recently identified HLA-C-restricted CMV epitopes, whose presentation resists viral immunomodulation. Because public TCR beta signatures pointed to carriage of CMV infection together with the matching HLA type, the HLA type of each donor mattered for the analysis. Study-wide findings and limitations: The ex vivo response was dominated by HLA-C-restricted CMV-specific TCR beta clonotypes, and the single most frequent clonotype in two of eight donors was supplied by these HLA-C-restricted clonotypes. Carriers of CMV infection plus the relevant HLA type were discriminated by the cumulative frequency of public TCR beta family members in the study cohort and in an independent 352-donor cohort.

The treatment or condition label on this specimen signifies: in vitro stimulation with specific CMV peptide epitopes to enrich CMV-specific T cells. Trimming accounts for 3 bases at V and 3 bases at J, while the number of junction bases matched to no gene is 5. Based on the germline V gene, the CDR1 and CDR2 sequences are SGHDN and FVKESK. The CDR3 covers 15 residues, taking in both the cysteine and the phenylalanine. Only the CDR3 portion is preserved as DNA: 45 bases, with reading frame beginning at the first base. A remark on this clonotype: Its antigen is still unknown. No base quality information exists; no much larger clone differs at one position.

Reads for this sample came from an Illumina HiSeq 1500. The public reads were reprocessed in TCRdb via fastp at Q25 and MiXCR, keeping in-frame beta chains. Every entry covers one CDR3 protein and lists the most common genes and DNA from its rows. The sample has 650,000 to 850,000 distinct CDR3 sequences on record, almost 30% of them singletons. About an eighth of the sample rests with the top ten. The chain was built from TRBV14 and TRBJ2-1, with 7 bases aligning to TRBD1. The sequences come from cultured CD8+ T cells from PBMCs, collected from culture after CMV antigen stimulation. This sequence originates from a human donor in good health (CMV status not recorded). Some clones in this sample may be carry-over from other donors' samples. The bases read TGTGCCAGCAGCCAGGCTGACAGGGTCTACAATGAGCAGTTCTTC. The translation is CASSQADRVYNEQFF. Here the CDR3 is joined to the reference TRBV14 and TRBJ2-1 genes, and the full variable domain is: EAGVTQFPSHSVIEKGQTVTLRCDPISGHDNLYWYRRVMGKEIKFLLHFVKESKQDESGMPNNRFLAERTGGTYSTLKVQPAELEDSGVYFCASSQADRVYNEQFFGPGTRLTVL.